The sample holds a few counts of the clone carrying this T cell receptor beta chain. Its specificity is unknown. Using its own MiXCR run on the reads, TCRdb lists one record per CDR3 protein. The sample holds roughly 920,000 distinct CDR3 sequences, 31% seen once. There are 19 residues in the CDR3. From germline, CDR1 is SNHLY and CDR2 FYNNEI. V gave up 2 bases and J gave up 2 bases; unmatched junction bases: 11. This sample is part of a study of T cell repertoires in cytomegalovirus infection. The origin of this receptor is a human donor in good health (CMV status not recorded). Some clones in this sample may be carry-over from other donors' samples. V gene TRBV2 combines with J gene TRBJ2-6, with 8 positions matching TRBD1. The specimen comprised cultured CD8+ T cells from PBMCs, sampled from culture after CMV antigen stimulation. The CDR3 reads CASSEPGQGESPGANVLTF. The CDR3 nucleotides read TGTGCCAGCAGTGAACCAGGACAGGGAGAGTCTCCTGGGGCCAACGTCCTGACTTTC.